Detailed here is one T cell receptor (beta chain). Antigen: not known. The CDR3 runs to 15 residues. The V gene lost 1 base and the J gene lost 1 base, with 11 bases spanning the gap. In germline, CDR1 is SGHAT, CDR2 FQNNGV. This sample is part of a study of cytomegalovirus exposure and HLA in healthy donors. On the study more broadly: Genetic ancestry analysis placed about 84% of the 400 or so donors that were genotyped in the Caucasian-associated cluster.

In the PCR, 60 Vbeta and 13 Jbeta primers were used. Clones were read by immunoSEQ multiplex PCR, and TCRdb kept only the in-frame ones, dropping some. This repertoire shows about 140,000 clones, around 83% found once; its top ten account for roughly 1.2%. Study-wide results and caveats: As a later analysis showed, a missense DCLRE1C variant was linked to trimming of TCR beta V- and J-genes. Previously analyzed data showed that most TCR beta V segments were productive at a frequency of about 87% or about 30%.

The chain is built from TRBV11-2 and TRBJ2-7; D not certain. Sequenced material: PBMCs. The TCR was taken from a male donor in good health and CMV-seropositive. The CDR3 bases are TGTGCCAGCAGCTTAGGTGTCAGTATATCCTACGAGCAGTACTTC. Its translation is CASSLGVSISYEQYF. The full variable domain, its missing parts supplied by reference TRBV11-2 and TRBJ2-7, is EAGVAQSPRYKIIEKRQSVAFWCNPISGHATLYWYQQILGQGPKLLIQFQNNGVVDDSQLPKDRFSAERLKGVDSTLKIQPAKLEDSAVYLCASSLGVSISYEQYFGPGTRLTVT.